This T cell receptor (beta chain) was sequenced in a study of Ad26.COV2.S vaccination and SARS-CoV-2 variants. Study summary: The donor participated in the COV1001 trial, in its Ad26.COV2.S arm. Donor got 5x10^10 or 1x10^11 viral particles of Ad26.COV2.S.

The table came from immunoSEQ multiplex PCR; TCRdb's copy has only in-frame clones and leaves some out. This table has 300,000 to 400,000 clones, approximately 86% appearing once. Treatment reported: roughly 19 received Ad26.COV2.S at low or high dose, single or two shots; roughly five received placebo; per-sample allocation not given. Material that was analyzed had been drawn on day 63 after the first vaccine or placebo injection. In Boston, the donor was an adult between 18-55 years of age. The administered vaccine (an Ad26 vector) expressed Wuhan-strain SARS-CoV-2 spike. This CDR3 is built from 12 residues. From germline, CDR1 is KGHSH and CDR2 LQKENI. Trimming shortened V by 5 bases and J by 8 bases, and 12 bases separated the two germline ends.

The starting material was peripheral blood, obtained in a trial of Ad26.COV2.S vaccine versus placebo. This TCR derives from a person aged 18-60 years who received the Ad26.COV2.S COVID-19 vaccine or a placebo. This chain joins TRBV18 and TRBJ1-1; tentative D call: TRBD1 (6 bases). The CDR3 nucleotides read TGTGCCAGCTCATTCTCCGGGGGCGAAGCTTTCTTT. Amino acid sequence: CASSFSGGEAFF.